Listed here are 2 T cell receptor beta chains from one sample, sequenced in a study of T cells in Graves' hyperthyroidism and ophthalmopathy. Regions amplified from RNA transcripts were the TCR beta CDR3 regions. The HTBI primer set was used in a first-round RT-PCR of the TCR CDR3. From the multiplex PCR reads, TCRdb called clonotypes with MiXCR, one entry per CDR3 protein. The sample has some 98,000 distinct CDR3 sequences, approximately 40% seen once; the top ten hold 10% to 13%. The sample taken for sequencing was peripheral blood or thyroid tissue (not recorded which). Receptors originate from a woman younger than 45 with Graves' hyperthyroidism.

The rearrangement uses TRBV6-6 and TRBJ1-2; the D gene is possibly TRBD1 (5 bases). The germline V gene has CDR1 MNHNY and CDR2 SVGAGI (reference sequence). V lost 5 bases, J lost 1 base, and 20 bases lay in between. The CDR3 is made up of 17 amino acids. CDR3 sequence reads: CASSASQGTGGNYGYTF. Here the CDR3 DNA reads TGTGCCAGCAGTGCCTCCCAAGGGACTGGCGGTAACTATGGCTACACCTTC.

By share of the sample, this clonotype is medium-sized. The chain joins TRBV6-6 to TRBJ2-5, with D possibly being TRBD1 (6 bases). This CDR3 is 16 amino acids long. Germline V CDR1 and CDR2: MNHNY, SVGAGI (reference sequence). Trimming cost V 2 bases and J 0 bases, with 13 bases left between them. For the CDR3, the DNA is TGTGCCAGCAGTTACACGACGGGACAAAACCAAGAGACCCAGTACTTC. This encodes CASSYTTGQNQETQYF.